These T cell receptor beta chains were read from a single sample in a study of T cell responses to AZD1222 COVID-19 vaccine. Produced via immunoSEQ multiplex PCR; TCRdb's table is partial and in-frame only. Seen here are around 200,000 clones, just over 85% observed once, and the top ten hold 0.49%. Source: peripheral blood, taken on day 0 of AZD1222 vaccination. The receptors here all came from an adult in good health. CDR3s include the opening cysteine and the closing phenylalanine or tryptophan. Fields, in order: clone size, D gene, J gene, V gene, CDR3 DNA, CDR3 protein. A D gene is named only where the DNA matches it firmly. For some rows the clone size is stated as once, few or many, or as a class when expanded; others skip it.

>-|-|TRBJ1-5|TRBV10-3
TGTGCCATCAGTGTACAGGGAGGTGATCAGCCCCAGCATTTT
CAISVQGGDQPQHF
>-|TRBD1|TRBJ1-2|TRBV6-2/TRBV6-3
TGTGCCAGCAGCCGAGGGGACAGGGGGAACTATGGCTACACCTTC
CASSRGDRGNYGYTF
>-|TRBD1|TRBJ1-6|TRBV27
TGTGCCAGCAGTCTCCGGGACAGTGATAATTCACCCCTCCACTTT
CASSLRDSDNSPLHF
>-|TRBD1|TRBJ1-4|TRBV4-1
TGCGCCAGCAGCCAAGAAGGGGGCTGGACTAATGAAAAACTGTTTTTT
CASSQEGGWTNEKLFF
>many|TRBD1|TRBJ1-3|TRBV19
TGTGCCAGTAGTACCGACAGGGGAGGAGGAAACACCATATATTTT
CASSTDRGGGNTIYF
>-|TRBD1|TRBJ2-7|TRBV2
TGTGCCAGCAGTGACAGGGACAGGGGGCCTTACGAGCAGTACTTC
CASSDRDRGPYEQYF
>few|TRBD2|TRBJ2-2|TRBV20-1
TGCAGTGCTAGTAGCGCGGGGGGGCTGTTGGCCGGGGAGCTGTTTTTT
CSASSAGGLLAGELFF
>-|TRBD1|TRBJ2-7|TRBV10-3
TGTGCCATCAATCCGGGACAGGGCTTCTACGAGCAGTACTTC
CAINPGQGFYEQYF
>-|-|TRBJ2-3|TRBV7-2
TGTGCCAGCAGCTCTGACAGTGTCTACTCAGATACGCAGTATTTT
CASSSDSVYSDTQYF
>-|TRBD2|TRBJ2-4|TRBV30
TGTGCCTTGGGCCTGGGGGGGGTAGCCAAAAACATTCAGTACTTC
CALGLGGVAKNIQYF
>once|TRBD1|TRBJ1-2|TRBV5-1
TGCGCCAGCAGCTTGGCCGAGGGGGCAGATGGCTACACCTTC
CASSLAEGADGYTF
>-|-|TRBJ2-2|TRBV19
TGTGCCAGTAGTATAGTCGGGCAGGGGAACACCGGGGAGCTGTTTTTT
CASSIVGQGNTGELFF
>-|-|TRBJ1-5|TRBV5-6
TGTGCCAGCAGCACCGGGGGGTTTAGCAATCAGCCCCAGCATTTT
CASSTGGFSNQPQHF
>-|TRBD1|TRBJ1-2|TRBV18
TGTGCCAGCTCGCCGGGACAGCTCTATGGCTACACCTTC
CASSPGQLYGYTF
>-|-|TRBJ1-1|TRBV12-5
TGTGCTAGTGGGGGTCGGGAGAACACTGAAGCTTTCTTT
CASGGRENTEAFF
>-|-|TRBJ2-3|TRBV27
TGTGCCAGCACCCCGAGGTGGGGGTACACAGATACGCAGTATTTT
CASTPRWGYTDTQYF
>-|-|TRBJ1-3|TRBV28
TGTGCCAGCAGTTTATCGGACAGAGGCGGAAACACCATATATTTT
CASSLSDRGGNTIYF
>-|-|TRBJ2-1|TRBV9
TGTGCCAGCAGCGTAGTGGGACGGTCCTACAATGAGCAGTTCTTC
CASSVVGRSYNEQFF
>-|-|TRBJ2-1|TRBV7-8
TGTGCCAGCAGCTACCCCCCTGGGTACAATGAGCAGTTCTTC
CASSYPPGYNEQFF
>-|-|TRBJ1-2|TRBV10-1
TGCGCCAGCAAGGGTACACCATACTATGGCTACACCTTC
CASKGTPYYGYTF
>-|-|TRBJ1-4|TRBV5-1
TGCGCCAGCAGCTTTTCAGGATCCGGCAACTATGAAAAACTGTTTTTT
CASSFSGSGNYEKLFF
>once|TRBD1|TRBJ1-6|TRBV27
TGTGCCAGCAGTTGGGACAGGGGTTCACCCCTCCACTTT
CASSWDRGSPLHF
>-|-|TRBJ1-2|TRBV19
TGTGCCAGTAGTTTCCGACAGAATGGCTACACCTTC
CASSFRQNGYTF
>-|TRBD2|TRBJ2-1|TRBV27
TGTGCCAGCAGTTCTCAGCGGGAGTGGTCCCATGAGCAGTTCTTC
CASSSQREWSHEQFF
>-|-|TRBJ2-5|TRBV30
TGTGCCTGGAGTGGGGGGCGCGGAGAGACCCAGTACTTC
CAWSGGRGETQYF